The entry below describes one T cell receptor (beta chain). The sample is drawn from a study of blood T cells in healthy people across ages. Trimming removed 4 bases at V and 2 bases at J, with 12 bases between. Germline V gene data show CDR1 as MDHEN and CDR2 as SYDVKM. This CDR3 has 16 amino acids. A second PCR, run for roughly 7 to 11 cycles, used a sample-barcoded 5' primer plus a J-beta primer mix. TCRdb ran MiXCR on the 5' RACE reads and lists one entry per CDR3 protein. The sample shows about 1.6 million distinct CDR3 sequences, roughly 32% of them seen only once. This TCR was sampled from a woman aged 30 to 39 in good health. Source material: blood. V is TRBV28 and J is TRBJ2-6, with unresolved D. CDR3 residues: CASSYYNAPGANVLTF. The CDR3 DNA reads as TGTGCCAGCAGTTATTATAACGCACCTGGGGCCAACGTCCTGACTTTC. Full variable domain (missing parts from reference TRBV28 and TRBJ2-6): DVKVTQSSRYLVKRTGEKVFLECVQDMDHENMFWYRQDPGLGLRLIYFSYDVKMKEKGDIPEGYSVSREKKERFSLILESASTNQTSMYLCASSYYNAPGANVLTFGAGSRLTVL.